The 21 T cell receptor beta chains reported below all come from one sample, sequenced in a study of cytomegalovirus exposure and HLA in healthy donors. Sequencing used immunoSEQ multiplex PCR; TCRdb keeps in-frame clones, though not all of them. Here the sample spans 250,000 to 350,000 clones, roughly 90% being singletons. The sample comprised PBMCs. All receptors come from a woman between 18 and 29 years old in good health and CMV-seronegative.

The chain combines TRBV9 with TRBJ1-1, with 7 nucleotides matching TRBD1. The CDR3 runs 16 residues. Germline loops: CDR1 SGDLS, CDR2 YYNGEE. The trim removed 6 bases at V and 5 bases at J, leaving 16 bases unmatched. The CDR3 loop is CASTPTSTGFWTEAFF. CDR3 nucleotide sequence: TGTGCCAGCACCCCAACCTCGACAGGGTTTTGGACTGAAGCTTTCTTT.

The J gene is TRBJ2-7, the V gene TRBV6-1; D possibly corresponds to TRBD2 (5 bases). The CDR3 loop spans 17 amino acids. Germline V gene data show CDR1 as MNHNS and CDR2 as SASEGT. The V end was cut by 4 bases, the J end by 5 bases, with 24 bases between. CDR3 in amino acids: CASSGYGIGGPPNEQYF. The CDR3 coding sequence is TGTGCCAGCAGTGGATACGGGATCGGCGGCCCTCCCAACGAGCAGTACTTC.

J is TRBJ2-7 and V is TRBV6-5; possible D gene TRBD1, 7 bases. Looked up from germline, CDR1 is MNHEY and CDR2 is SVGAGI. Trimming removed 2 bases from V and 2 bases from J, with 16 bases in between. CDR3 length equals 16 residues. CDR3 region: CASSYGGGLFAYEQYF. The CDR3 region has the DNA TGTGCCAGCAGTTACGGAGGGGGCTTATTCGCCTACGAGCAGTACTTC.

The chain links TRBV7-9 to TRBJ2-7, with TRBD1 as a possible D gene (6 bases). This CDR3 has 14 amino acids. Trimming took off 5 bases at V and 0 bases at J, with 11 bases between the two ends. Per germline, CDR1 SEHNR and CDR2 FQNEAQ (reference sequence). The CDR3 DNA sequence: TGTGCCAGCAGCCCCTGGGGGCCCTCCTACGAGCAGTACTTC. Its protein is CASSPWGPSYEQYF.

This sequence joins TRBV5-4 and TRBJ1-1; the match to TRBD1 covers 8 bases. J gave up 5 bases and V 1 base, and 7 bases lay outside the gene matches. CDR1 and CDR2 (germline): SGHNT, YYREEE (reference sequence). The CDR3 length is 15 residues. Here the CDR3 reads CASSLSGGGFTEAFF. DNA of the CDR3: TGTGCCAGCAGCTTGTCAGGGGGCGGTTTTACTGAAGCTTTCTTT.

J is TRBJ2-7 and V is TRBV7-9; TRBD2 matches 9 bases. The germline CDR1 and CDR2 sequences are SEHNR and FQNEAQ (reference sequence). V shed 3 bases, J shed 5 bases, and the junction held 5 bases outside the gene matches. The CDR3 consists of 14 residues. DNA for the CDR3: TGTGCCAGCAGCTTTAGCGGGAGTATCGACGAGCAGTACTTC. The encoded protein is CASSFSGSIDEQYF.

In its sample, this clone was seen once. The chain joins TRBV2 to TRBJ2-5; perhaps TRBD1 as D (6 bases). V dropped 2 bases and J dropped 1 base, with 14 bases sitting between them. Per the germline V gene, CDR1 is SNHLY and CDR2 is FYNNEI. The CDR3 loop spans 16 amino acids. CDR3 protein: CASSEREGGAQETQYF. The CDR3 DNA follows: TGTGCCAGCAGTGAACGAGAAGGGGGAGCCCAAGAGACCCAGTACTTC.

The chain employs TRBV5-1 and TRBJ1-4, with a possible D match to TRBD1 (6 bases). The CDR3 runs to 16 residues. From germline, CDR1 is SGHRS and CDR2 YFSETQ. With 4 bases removed from V and 7 bases from J, the gap between germline ends came to 20 bases. The CDR3: CASSEPTGSPGEKLFF. The CDR3 DNA sequence: TGCGCCAGCAGCGAGCCTACAGGGTCTCCTGGTGAAAAACTGTTTTTT.

V is TRBV14 and J is TRBJ2-7; 7 positions agree with TRBD2. The CDR3 sequence is 15 residues long. Germline CDR1 reads SGHDN; CDR2 reads FVKESK. V lost 1 base to trimming and J lost 4 bases; unmatched junction nucleotides: 7. In DNA form, the CDR3 reads TGTGCCAGCAGCCAAGCGCTAGCGGCCTGGTACGAGCAGTACTTC. Protein sequence: CASSQALAAWYEQYF.

The rearrangement links TRBV28 to TRBJ2-7; a weak D match, TRBD1 (6 bases). Trimming shortened V by 4 bases and J by 3 bases, and 19 bases separated the two germline ends. Germline assignment: CDR1 MDHEN and CDR2 SYDVKM. The CDR3 length is 16 residues. In nucleotides, the CDR3 is TGTGCCAGCAGTTCGACCTACAGGAGAGGGGGCTACGAGCAGTACTTC. Translating gives CASSSTYRRGGYEQYF.

V and J are TRBV19 and TRBJ1-6; D is undetermined. The CDR3 has 14 amino acids. V lost 6 bases and J 8 bases, leaving 14 bases between the germline ends. Germline V lookup: CDR1 LNHDA, CDR2 SQIVND (reference sequence). The CDR3 region is CASSSGFRDSPLHF. CDR3 nucleotides: TGTGCCAGTAGCTCGGGGTTTCGGGATTCACCCCTCCACTTT.

The chain employs TRBV6-6 and TRBJ2-7; 10 bases fit TRBD2. Looked up from germline, CDR1 is MNHNY and CDR2 is SVGAGI (reference sequence). The length of the CDR3 is 16 residues. The trim removed 5 bases at V and 2 bases at J, leaving 9 bases unmatched. The CDR3 DNA is TGTGCCAGCAGTACCCGACTAGCGGGTGACACCTACGAGCAGTACTTC. Its translation: CASSTRLAGDTYEQYF.

As concerns this clone: Other DNA sequences in the sample encode the same CDR3. The V and J genes are TRBV27 and TRBJ2-1; 13 bases align to TRBD2. The CDR3 consists of 17 residues. CDR1 is MNHEY and CDR2 is SMNVEV in the germline V gene (reference sequence). After removal of 2 bases from V and 0 bases from J, the junction contained 1 base not matched to a gene. The CDR3 sequence: CASSLRTSGSSYNEQFF. The DNA for the CDR3 is TGTGCCAGCAGTTTAAGGACTAGCGGGAGCTCCTACAATGAGCAGTTCTTC.

This clone was counted only a few times. The genes are TRBV4-3 and TRBJ2-1; 7 bases are shared with TRBD2. The CDR3 spans 15 residues. CDR1 is LGHNA, CDR2 YSLEER, per germline. The ends lost 1 base at V and 10 bases at J; junction bases unmatched: 10. The CDR3 protein is CASSQVRAGRPEQFF. The CDR3 coding sequence is TGCGCCAGCAGCCAAGTAAGAGCGGGGCGACCGGAGCAGTTCTTC.

The chain uses TRBV5-4 and TRBJ2-7, with TRBD2 as a possible D gene (5 bases). Looked up from germline, CDR1 is SGHNT and CDR2 is YYREEE (reference sequence). The germline V and J ends were trimmed by 1 base and 4 bases, with 15 bases remaining between them. CDR3 length: 15 amino acids. The CDR3 region is CASSLFGEPLYEQYF. CDR3 DNA: TGTGCCAGCAGCTTGTTCGGGGAACCCCTTTACGAGCAGTACTTC. The full variable domain, rest sourced from reference TRBV5-4 and TRBJ2-7, is ETGVTQSPTHLIKTRGQQVTLRCSSQSGHNTVSWYQQALGQGPQFIFQYYREEENGRGNFPPRFSGLQFPNYSSELNVNALELDDSALYLCASSLFGEPLYEQYFGPGTRLTVT.

The CDR3 sequence is CASSYSGQVSSYEQYF. In DNA form, the CDR3 reads TGTGCCAGCAGTTACTCGGGACAGGTGAGCTCCTACGAGCAGTACTTC. The J gene is TRBJ2-7, the V gene TRBV6-5, with 8 positions matching TRBD1. The germline V gene encodes CDR1 MNHEY and CDR2 SVGAGI. Trimming cost V 0 bases and J 0 bases; bases outside gene matches: 4. The CDR3 sequence is 16 residues long.

This chain uses TRBV9 with TRBJ2-3; 9 bases match TRBD2. The length of the CDR3 is 17 residues. After removal of 0 bases from V and 4 bases from J, the junction contained 9 bases not matched to a gene. Germline V gives CDR1 SGDLS, CDR2 YYNGEE. For the CDR3, the DNA is TGTGCCAGCAGCGTAGTAGGATTAGCGGGAGTTTCAGATACGCAGTATTTT. This encodes CASSVVGLAGVSDTQYF.

The gene calls are TRBV28 and TRBJ1-1, with D unclear. The ends were cut back, 4 bases at V and 7 bases at J, with 10 bases in the middle. This CDR3 is built from 12 residues. Germline values: CDR1 MDHEN, CDR2 SYDVKM. For the CDR3, the DNA is TGTGCCAGCAGTTCCGATGACATTGAAGCTTTCTTT. Its translation is CASSSDDIEAFF.

V gene TRBV5-1 combines with J gene TRBJ1-2; 7 positions match TRBD1. This CDR3 has 14 amino acids. Germline CDR1 reads SGHRS; CDR2 reads YFSETQ. Trimming at V came to 7 bases and at J to 2 bases, leaving 8 bases not matched to a gene. This CDR3 is CASRKPGQNYGYTF. CDR3 in DNA: TGCGCCAGCCGTAAGCCGGGACAGAACTATGGCTACACCTTC.

The rearrangement joins TRBV7-3 to TRBJ2-5; 12 bases line up with TRBD1. Per the germline V gene, CDR1 is SGHTA and CDR2 is FQGTGA. The V gene end was trimmed by 5 bases and the J gene end by 5 bases; junction bases not matched to a gene: 9. The CDR3 contains 16 residues. The CDR3 sequence: CASSPSGTGGRETQYF. CDR3 DNA: TGTGCCAGCAGCCCCTCCGGGACAGGGGGCAGGGAGACCCAGTACTTC.

This chain connects TRBV2 to TRBJ2-6, with a weak D call TRBD1 (6 bases). CDR1 is SNHLY, CDR2 FYNNEI, per germline. Trimming removed 4 bases at V and 2 bases at J, with 12 bases between. This CDR3 spans 16 amino acids. The CDR3 loop is CASSADSNAGANVLTF. The CDR3 nucleotides read TGTGCCAGCAGTGCGGACAGCAACGCTGGGGCCAACGTCCTGACTTTC.